These 28 T cell receptor beta chains came from one sample sequenced in a study of T cells in Graves' hyperthyroidism and ophthalmopathy. TCR beta CDR3 region amplification was performed from RNA transcripts. A set of HTBI primers served as the primers for a first-round RT-PCR of the TCR CDR3. TCRdb ran MiXCR on the multiplex PCR reads and lists one entry per CDR3 protein. Of about 720,000 distinct CDR3 sequences in the sample, approximately 16% are singletons; the top ten hold around 8.1%. Material for sequencing was blood. These receptors were obtained from a man between 18 and 35 years old with Graves' hyperthyroidism.

The table lists this clonotype with many counts. The chain couples TRBV2 to TRBJ1-4, with D tentatively TRBD1 (5 bases). Germline CDR1 is SNHLY and CDR2 is FYNNEI. Between the trimmed V and J ends, which lost 7 bases and 10 bases, there was a span of 19 bases. This CDR3 contains 14 residues. CDR3 coding DNA: TGTGCCAGCACCGACGAAGGGAGGGGCGTAAAACTGTTTTTT. It specifies CASTDEGRGVKLFF.

V is TRBV29-1 and J is TRBJ2-7, with D maybe TRBD1 (5 bases). Trimming left V 1 base short and J 3 bases short, with 13 bases between. Looked up from germline, CDR1 is SQVTM and CDR2 is ANQGSEA. This CDR3 is 14 amino acids long. CDR3 bases: TGCAGCGTTGAAGCGCAGGGCCCCGACTACGAGCAGTACTTC. This sequence encodes CSVEAQGPDYEQYF.

With respect to this clonotype: The junction differs from germline at one of its ends, possibly a read error. This chain's CDR3 is CASSRRLAGYNEQFF. DNA for the CDR3: TGTGCTAGCAGCAGAAGACTAGCGGGATACAATGAGCAGTTCTTC. The chain has TRBV7-7 and TRBJ2-1, with 11 bases identical to TRBD2. Germline assignment: CDR1 SSHAT and CDR2 FNYEAQ (reference sequence). The CDR3 runs 15 residues.

The chain employs TRBV11-2 and TRBJ1-2; possibly TRBD1 for D (6 bases). Germline loops: CDR1 SGHAT, CDR2 FQNNGV. The V and J ends lost 5 bases and 4 bases respectively, with 20 bases between them. The CDR3 contains 16 residues. CDR3 loop: CASSPLTGVGGYGYTF. The CDR3 bases are TGTGCCAGCAGCCCTCTGACAGGTGTGGGTGGCTATGGCTACACCTTC.

This clonotype occurred a few times. The gene calls are TRBV11-2 and TRBJ2-1; the match to TRBD2 covers 15 bases. In germline, CDR1 is SGHAT, CDR2 FQNNGV. V lost 1 base, J lost 7 bases, and 11 bases stayed unmatched. This CDR3 spans 19 amino acids. This CDR3 is CASSLGTSGRAGSGNEQFF. As DNA, the CDR3 is TGTGCCAGCAGCTTAGGGACTAGCGGGAGGGCCGGGAGTGGGAATGAGCAGTTCTTC.

V gene TRBV6-2 or TRBV6-3 combines with J gene TRBJ1-1, with TRBD1 matching 8 bases. CDR3 size: 16 residues. V trimming: 5 bases; J trimming: 0 bases; junction bases outside the gene matches: 8. In germline, CDR1 is MNHEY, CDR2 SVGEGT. As DNA, the CDR3 is TGTGCCAGCAGTCACGACAGGGGAGCCCTGAACACTGAAGCTTTCTTT. Its protein product is CASSHDRGALNTEAFF.

There are many counts of this clonotype. This chain joins TRBV18 and TRBJ2-7; 8 positions match TRBD2. Trimming took 6 bases from V and 2 from J; bases not matched to a gene: 12. The CDR3 length is 16 residues. CDR1 and CDR2 from the germline V gene are KGHSH and LQKENI. CDR3 sequence reads: CASSPGGSGDPYEQYF. As DNA, the CDR3 is TGTGCCAGCTCCCCGGGGGGGTCAGGGGACCCCTACGAGCAGTACTTC. The full variable domain, completed using reference TRBV18 and TRBJ2-7, is NAGVMQNPRHLVRRRGQEARLRCSPMKGHSHVYWYRQLPEEGLKFMVYLQKENIIDESGMPKERFSAEFPKEGPSILRIQQVVRGDSAAYFCASSPGGSGDPYEQYFGPGTRLTVT.

This clonotype was recorded at least ten times. The V and J genes are TRBV6-1 and TRBJ1-1; 11 nucleotides align to TRBD1. This CDR3 has 18 amino acids. Losses at the gene ends were 5 bases for V and 4 bases for J; bases not matched to a gene: 15. Germline CDR1 and CDR2: MNHNS and SASEGT. In nucleotides, the CDR3 is TGTGCCAGCAGTAAAGACCGGGACAGGGGGAATTGGATCACTGAAGCTTTCTTT. This gives the protein CASSKDRDRGNWITEAFF.

The V call is TRBV6-5, the J call TRBJ2-1; 9 bases are a match to TRBD2. CDR1 and CDR2 from the germline V gene are MNHEY and SVGAGI. The trim removed 0 bases at V and 1 base at J, leaving 7 bases unmatched. The CDR3 is 18 amino acids. CDR3 in DNA: TGTGCCAGCAGTTACTCGCTATTAGCGGGAGAGTCCTACAATGAGCAGTTCTTC. It encodes CASSYSLLAGESYNEQFF.

V is TRBV7-9 and J is TRBJ2-7; D is perhaps TRBD2 (7 bases). Germline V gene data show CDR1 as SEHNR and CDR2 as FQNEAQ (reference sequence). Trimming cost V 5 bases and J 4 bases, with 18 bases left between them. The CDR3 has 15 amino acids. The CDR3 coding sequence is TGTGCCAGCAGCCCGACGGGGGCCGGGGGGTACGAGCAGTACTTC. Its translation is CASSPTGAGGYEQYF. Using reference TRBV7-9 and TRBJ2-7 for the parts outside the CDR3, the full variable domain is DTGVSQNPRHKITKRGQNVTFRCDPISEHNRLYWYRQTLGQGPEFLTYFQNEAQLEKSRLLSDRFSAERPKGSFSTLEIQRTEQGDSAMYLCASSPTGAGGYEQYFGPGTRLTVT.

This sequence joins TRBV7-3 and TRBJ2-2, with a tentative D call TRBD1 (6 bases). The CDR3 totals 16 residues. From germline, CDR1 is SGHTA and CDR2 FQGTGA. The V and J ends lost 1 base and 4 bases respectively, with 13 bases between them. CDR3 in DNA: TGTGCCAGCAGCTTAATGGGTCAGGGGAGCACCGGGGAGCTGTTTTTT. This translates into CASSLMGQGSTGELFF.

The chain couples TRBV6-1 to TRBJ2-3, with 9 positions matching TRBD2. With 4 bases clipped from V and 4 bases from J, the junction kept 9 bases outside the gene matches. Germline CDR1 is MNHNS and CDR2 is SASEGT. CDR3 length: 16 amino acids. The DNA for the CDR3 is TGTGCCAGCAGTGCGAGGGCGGGAGGGGCCCCAGATACGCAGTATTTT. This codes for CASSARAGGAPDTQYF.

This clonotype was observed a handful of times. The chain uses TRBV29-1 and TRBJ2-7, with 9 bases that match TRBD1. Trimming removed 7 bases from V and 0 bases from J; junction bases left unmatched: 4. This CDR3 is 13 amino acids long. The germline gives CDR1 SQVTM, CDR2 ANQGSEA. DNA for the CDR3: TGCAGCGCGGCGACAGGGGGCTCCTACGAGCAGTACTTC. Protein product: CSAATGGSYEQYF.

This clonotype has more than one count but fewer than ten. The genes are TRBV10-3 and TRBJ2-1; 11 bases line up with TRBD1. With V trimmed by 5 bases and J by 8 bases, 8 bases remained unmatched. The CDR3 covers 15 residues. Looked up from germline, CDR1 is ENHRY and CDR2 is SYGVKD. The CDR3 region is CAISKPGQGVDEQFF. DNA for the CDR3: TGTGCCATCAGTAAACCGGGACAGGGGGTTGATGAGCAGTTCTTC.

The chain uses TRBV20-1 and TRBJ2-7, with 9 positions matching TRBD2. Germline CDR1 DFQATT, CDR2 SNEGSKA (reference sequence). The CDR3 has 14 amino acids. Germline trimming cut 3 bases from V and 4 bases from J; bases unmatched to any gene: 7. The CDR3 coding sequence is TGCAGTGCTAGTAGGACTAGCGAGAAGTACGAGCAGTACTTC. It specifies CSASRTSEKYEQYF.

The chain couples TRBV2 to TRBJ1-5; TRBD1 is a possible D gene (6 bases). Trimming removed 8 bases at V and 2 bases at J, with 13 bases between. The CDR3 runs 14 residues. Germline loops: CDR1 SNHLY, CDR2 FYNNEI. The CDR3 DNA reads TGTGCCAGCCGCTACAGGGCCCGCAATCAGCCCCAGCATTTT. It encodes CASRYRARNQPQHF.

Ten or more counts support this clonotype. The V call is TRBV28, the J call TRBJ1-5; no firm D call. V lost 7 bases and J 0 bases, leaving 7 bases between the germline ends. Germline V gene lookup returns CDR1 MDHEN and CDR2 SYDVKM. This CDR3 region has 13 residues. CDR3 in amino acids: CASNSVSNQPQHF. The CDR3 DNA reads TGTGCCAGCAATTCGGTTAGCAATCAGCCCCAGCATTTT.

The chain carries TRBV6-1 and TRBJ2-7; 15 positions match TRBD2. The CDR3 runs 15 residues. The germline V gene has CDR1 MNHNS and CDR2 SASEGT. The V segment lost 7 bases and the J segment 6 bases; nucleotides outside the gene matches: 7. CDR3 region: CASTGLAGGRAEQYF. The DNA for the CDR3 is TGTGCCAGCACCGGACTAGCGGGAGGGCGCGCCGAGCAGTACTTC.

This clonotype turned up a few times. V and J are TRBV7-9 and TRBJ2-4, with TRBD1 identical over 9 bases. This CDR3 region has 16 residues. CDR1 and CDR2 (germline): SEHNR, FQNEAQ (reference sequence). Trimming removed 5 bases from V and 2 bases from J; junction bases left unmatched: 7. The DNA of the CDR3 is TGTGCCAGCAGCCGCACGGACAGGGGACCCAAAAACATTCAGTACTTC. Translated, it gives CASSRTDRGPKNIQYF.

The rearrangement links TRBV3-1 to TRBJ2-2; 11 bases align to TRBD1. The CDR3 has 16 amino acids. Germline trimming cut 6 bases from V and 3 bases from J; bases unmatched to any gene: 6. Per the germline V gene, CDR1 is LGHDT and CDR2 is YNNKEL (reference sequence). DNA for the CDR3: TGTGCCAGCAGTCTCGGACAGGGGGCCTACACCGGGGAGCTGTTTTTT. This encodes CASSLGQGAYTGELFF.

This clonotype was detected ten times or more. The chain has TRBV20-1 and TRBJ2-5, with D possibly TRBD1 on 6 matching bases. Trimming removed 4 bases at V and 5 bases at J, with 11 bases between. Germline assignment: CDR1 DFQATT and CDR2 SNEGSKA (reference sequence). The CDR3 extends over 12 amino acids. The CDR3 here is CSATTGWETQYF. The CDR3 bases are TGCAGTGCTACTACAGGGTGGGAGACCCAGTACTTC.

This clonotype came up a few times. The chain combines TRBV12-5 with TRBJ2-2; possible D gene TRBD1, 5 bases. CDR1 and CDR2 from the germline V gene are LGHNT and FRNRAP. The CDR3 spans 13 residues. Trimming removed 10 bases from V and 4 bases from J, with 13 bases in between. This CDR3 is CAIRADSTGELFF. CDR3 DNA sequence: TGTGCTATAAGGGCAGACAGCACCGGGGAGCTGTTTTTT.

This clonotype has at least ten counts. The chain joins TRBV12-3 or TRBV12-4 to TRBJ2-1; D may be TRBD1 (6 bases). Trimming took off 7 bases at V and 7 bases at J, with 20 bases between the two ends. CDR3 length: 15 residues. CDR3 in DNA: TGTGCCAGCACCCTGGACAGACCCTCTTGGAATGAGCAGTTCTTC. Protein product: CASTLDRPSWNEQFF.

This clonotype was seen ten or more times. This rearrangement joins TRBV28 to TRBJ1-4; D is ambiguous. The germline V gene has CDR1 MDHEN and CDR2 SYDVKM. There are 12 residues in the CDR3. The V and J ends lost 6 bases and 6 bases respectively, with 8 bases between them. CDR3 DNA: TGTGCCAGCAGACCGAGGGATGAAAAACTGTTTTTT. This sequence encodes CASRPRDEKLFF.

This clonotype was picked up many times. J is TRBJ2-2 and V is TRBV30; tentative D call: TRBD2 (6 bases). CDR3 length equals 13 residues. CDR1 GTSNPN and CDR2 SVGIG come from the germline V gene (reference sequence). Trimming shortened V by 3 bases and J by 2 bases, and 7 bases separated the two germline ends. The CDR3 nucleotides are TGTGCCTGGAGGGACTACAACACCGGGGAGCTGTTTTTT. Amino acids: CAWRDYNTGELFF.

This chain uses TRBV20-1 with TRBJ2-1; no clear D gene. Per germline, CDR1 DFQATT and CDR2 SNEGSKA (reference sequence). CDR3 size: 14 residues. This CDR3 is CSPRDTGSYNEQFF. CDR3 bases: TGCAGCCCTAGAGACACTGGCTCCTACAATGAGCAGTTCTTC.

This clonotype has more than one count but fewer than ten. The chain combines TRBV30 with TRBJ1-1; D is ambiguous. From germline, CDR1 is GTSNPN and CDR2 SVGIG (reference sequence). Between the trimmed V and J ends, which lost 0 bases and 3 bases, there was a span of 11 bases. This CDR3 has 14 residues. The CDR3 is CAWSVIGLDTEAFF. The CDR3 nucleotides are TGTGCCTGGAGTGTAATAGGGTTGGACACTGAAGCTTTCTTT. The full variable domain, rest sourced from reference TRBV30 and TRBJ1-1, is SQTIHQWPATLVQPVGSPLSLECTVEGTSNPNLYWYRQAAGRGLQLLFYSVGIGQISSEVPQNLSASRPQDRQFILSSKKLLLSDSGFYLCAWSVIGLDTEAFFGQGTRLTVV.

The chain joins TRBV29-1 to TRBJ2-7; 9 positions match TRBD1. The V and J ends lost 7 bases and 3 bases, in that order; junction bases with no gene match: 7. This CDR3 comprises 13 residues. The germline gives CDR1 SQVTM, CDR2 ANQGSEA. CDR3 sequence reads: CSATGGAVYEQYF. CDR3 nucleotides: TGCAGCGCAACAGGGGGCGCCGTCTACGAGCAGTACTTC.